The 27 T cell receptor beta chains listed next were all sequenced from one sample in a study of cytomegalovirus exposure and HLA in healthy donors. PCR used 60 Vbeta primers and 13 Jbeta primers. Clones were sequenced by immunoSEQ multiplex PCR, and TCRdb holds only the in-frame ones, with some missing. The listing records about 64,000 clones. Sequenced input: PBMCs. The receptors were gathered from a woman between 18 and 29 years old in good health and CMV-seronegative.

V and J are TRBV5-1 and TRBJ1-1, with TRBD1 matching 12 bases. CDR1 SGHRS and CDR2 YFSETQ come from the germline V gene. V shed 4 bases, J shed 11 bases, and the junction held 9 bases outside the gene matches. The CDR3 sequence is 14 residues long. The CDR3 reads CASSPGQGATQAFF. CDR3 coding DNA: TGCGCCAGCAGCCCGGGACAGGGGGCGACTCAGGCTTTCTTT.

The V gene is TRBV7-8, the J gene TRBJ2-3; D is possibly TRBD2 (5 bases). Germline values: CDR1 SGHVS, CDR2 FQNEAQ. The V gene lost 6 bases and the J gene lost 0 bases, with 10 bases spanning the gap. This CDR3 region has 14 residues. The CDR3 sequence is CASSSRTSTDTQYF. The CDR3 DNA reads TGTGCCAGCAGTTCCAGGACTAGCACAGATACGCAGTATTTT.

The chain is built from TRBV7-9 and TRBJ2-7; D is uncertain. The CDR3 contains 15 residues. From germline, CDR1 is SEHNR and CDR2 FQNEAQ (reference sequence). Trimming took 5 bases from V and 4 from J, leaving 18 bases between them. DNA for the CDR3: TGTGCCAGCAGCCCACCTCCGAGGTTGGGTTACGAGCAGTACTTC. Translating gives CASSPPPRLGYEQYF.

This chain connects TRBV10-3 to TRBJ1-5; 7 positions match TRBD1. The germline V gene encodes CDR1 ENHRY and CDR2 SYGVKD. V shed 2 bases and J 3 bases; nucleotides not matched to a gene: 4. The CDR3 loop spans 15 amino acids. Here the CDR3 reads CAISEPGTVNQPQHF. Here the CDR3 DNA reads TGTGCCATCAGTGAGCCAGGGACAGTCAATCAGCCCCAGCATTTT.

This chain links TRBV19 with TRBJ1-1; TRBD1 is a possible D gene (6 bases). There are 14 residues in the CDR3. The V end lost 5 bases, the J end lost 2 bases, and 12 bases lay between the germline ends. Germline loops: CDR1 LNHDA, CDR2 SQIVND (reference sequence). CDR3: CASSSGAVNTEAFF. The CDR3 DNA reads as TGTGCCAGTAGTTCAGGGGCCGTAAACACTGAAGCTTTCTTT.

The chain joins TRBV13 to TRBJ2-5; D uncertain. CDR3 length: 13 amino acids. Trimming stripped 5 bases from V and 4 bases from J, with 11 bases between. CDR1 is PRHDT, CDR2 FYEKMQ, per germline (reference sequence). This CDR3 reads CASSQGSVETQYF. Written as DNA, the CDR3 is TGTGCCAGCAGCCAAGGCAGCGTAGAGACCCAGTACTTC.

The chain's CDR3 is CASSLSGGGTDTQYF. CDR3 in DNA: TGTGCCAGCAGCTTGAGCGGGGGGGGAACAGATACGCAGTATTTT. The chain joins TRBV5-4 to TRBJ2-3; 10 bases match TRBD2. The trim removed 1 base at V and 3 bases at J, leaving 2 bases unmatched. Germline-derived CDR1 and CDR2 are SGHNT and YYREEE (reference sequence). CDR3 length equals 15 residues.

This CDR3 is CASSSLSGQGRYGYTF. For the CDR3, the DNA is TGTGCCAGCAGTTCCCTCAGCGGACAGGGTAGGTATGGCTACACCTTC. This chain uses TRBV6-5 with TRBJ1-2; 8 nucleotides align to TRBD1. Trimming at V came to 4 bases and at J to 5 bases, leaving 12 bases not matched to a gene. Per germline, CDR1 MNHEY and CDR2 SVGAGI. This CDR3 has 16 amino acids.

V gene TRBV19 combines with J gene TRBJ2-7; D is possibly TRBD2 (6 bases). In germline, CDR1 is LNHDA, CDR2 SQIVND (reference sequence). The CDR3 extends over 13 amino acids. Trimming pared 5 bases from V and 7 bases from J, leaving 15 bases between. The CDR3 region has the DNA TGTGCCAGTAGTTCCCGGGAGATGTGGGAGCAGTACTTC. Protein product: CASSSREMWEQYF.

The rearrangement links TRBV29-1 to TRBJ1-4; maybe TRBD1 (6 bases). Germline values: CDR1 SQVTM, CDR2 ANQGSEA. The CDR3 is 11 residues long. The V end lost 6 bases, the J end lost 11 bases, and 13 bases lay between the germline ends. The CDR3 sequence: CSVEQGRKLFF. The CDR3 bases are TGCAGCGTGGAACAGGGAAGGAAACTGTTTTTT.

CDR3 DNA: TGTGCCAGCGTGGGGGGACAGGGGATGGTAGGGGAGCTGTTTTTT. Protein product: CASVGGQGMVGELFF. V usage is TRBV6-8 and J usage is TRBJ2-2; 10 bases agree with TRBD1. CDR1 and CDR2 from the germline V gene are MNHGY and SAAAGT. The ends lost 8 bases at V and 8 bases at J; junction bases unmatched: 11. The CDR3 has 15 amino acids.

CDR3 sequence (DNA): TGTGCCAGCAGTGAGGGGGACAGGATCTCTGGAAACACCATATATTTT. This encodes CASSEGDRISGNTIYF. The chain has TRBV25-1 and TRBJ1-3, with 8 nucleotides matching TRBD1. The CDR3 length is 16 residues. The germline V gene encodes CDR1 MGHDK and CDR2 SYGVNS. The junction had 4 bases not matched to a gene; V was cut back by 3 bases and J by 0 bases. Looking up the rest from reference TRBV25-1 and TRBJ1-3 gives the full variable domain: EADIYQTPRYLVIGTGKKITLECSQTMGHDKMYWYQQDPGMELHLIHYSYGVNSTEKGDLSSESTVSRIRTEHFPLTLESARPSHTSQYLCASSEGDRISGNTIYFGEGSWLTVV.

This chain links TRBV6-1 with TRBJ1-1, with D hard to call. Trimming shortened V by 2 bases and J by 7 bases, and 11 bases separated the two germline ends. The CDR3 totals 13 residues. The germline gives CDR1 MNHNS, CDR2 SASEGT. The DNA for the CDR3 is TGTGCCAGCAGTGAACAGAAAGGAGGTGAAGCTTTCTTT. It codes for CASSEQKGGEAFF.

In DNA form, the CDR3 reads TGTGCCAGCAGGCACCTTGACAGTTCAGGTAACACTGAAGCTTTCTTT. Translated, it gives CASRHLDSSGNTEAFF. The genes are TRBV11-3 and TRBJ1-1, with D possibly being TRBD1 (5 bases). V was shortened by 6 bases and J by 2 bases, with 19 bases between the two germline ends. The CDR3 consists of 16 residues. Germline CDR1 reads SGHNT; CDR2 reads YENEEA.

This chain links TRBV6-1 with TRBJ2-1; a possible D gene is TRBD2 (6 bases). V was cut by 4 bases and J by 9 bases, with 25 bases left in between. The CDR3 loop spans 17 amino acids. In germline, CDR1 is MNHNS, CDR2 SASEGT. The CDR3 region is CASSGGVAEGFISEQFF. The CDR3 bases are TGTGCCAGCAGTGGGGGAGTCGCGGAGGGATTTATAAGTGAGCAGTTCTTC.

The CDR3 region is CASSSTGSTDTQYF. Here the CDR3 DNA reads TGTGCCAGCAGCTCCACAGGGAGCACAGATACGCAGTATTTT. The chain links TRBV7-3 to TRBJ2-3, with a possible D match to TRBD1 (6 bases). Per the germline V gene, CDR1 is SGHTA and CDR2 is FQGTGA. Deletions cut 4 bases from V and 0 bases from J, with 8 bases between. CDR3 length: 14 amino acids.

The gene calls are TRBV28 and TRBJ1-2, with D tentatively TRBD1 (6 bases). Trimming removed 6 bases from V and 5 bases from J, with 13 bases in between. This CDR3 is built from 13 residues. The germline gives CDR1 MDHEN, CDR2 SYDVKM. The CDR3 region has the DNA TGTGCCAGCAGCCCACCGGACAGTTATGGCTACACCTTC. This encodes CASSPPDSYGYTF.

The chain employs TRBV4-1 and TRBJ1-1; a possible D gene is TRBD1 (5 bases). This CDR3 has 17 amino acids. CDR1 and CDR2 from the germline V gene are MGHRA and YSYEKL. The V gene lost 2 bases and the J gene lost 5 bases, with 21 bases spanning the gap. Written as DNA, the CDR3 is TGCGCCAGCAGCCAATGGTCAGGAGCGTTAGGGGATACTGAAGCTTTCTTT. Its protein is CASSQWSGALGDTEAFF.

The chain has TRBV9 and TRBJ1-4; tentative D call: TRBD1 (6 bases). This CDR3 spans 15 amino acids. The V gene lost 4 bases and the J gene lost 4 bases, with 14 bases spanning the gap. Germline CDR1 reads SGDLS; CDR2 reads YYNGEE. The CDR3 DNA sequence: TGTGCCAGCAGCCCCCCGGACAGCTTTAATGAAAAACTGTTTTTT. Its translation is CASSPPDSFNEKLFF. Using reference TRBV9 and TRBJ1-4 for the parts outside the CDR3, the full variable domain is DSGVTQTPKHLITATGQRVTLRCSPRSGDLSVYWYQQSLDQGLQFLIQYYNGEERAKGNILERFSAQQFPDLHSELNLSSLELGDSALYFCASSPPDSFNEKLFFGSGTQLSVL.

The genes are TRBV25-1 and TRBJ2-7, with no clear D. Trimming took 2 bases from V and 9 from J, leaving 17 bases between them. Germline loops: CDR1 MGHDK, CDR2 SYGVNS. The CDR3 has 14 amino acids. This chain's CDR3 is CASSEEVTVEGQYF. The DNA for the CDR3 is TGTGCCAGCAGTGAAGAGGTAACTGTCGAAGGGCAGTACTTC.

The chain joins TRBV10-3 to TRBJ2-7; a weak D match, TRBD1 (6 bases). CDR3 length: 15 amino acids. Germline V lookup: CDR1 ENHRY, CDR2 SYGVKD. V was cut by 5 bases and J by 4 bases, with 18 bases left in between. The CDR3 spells CAISNPGHREYEQYF. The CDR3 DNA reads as TGTGCCATCAGTAATCCGGGACACCGGGAATACGAGCAGTACTTC.

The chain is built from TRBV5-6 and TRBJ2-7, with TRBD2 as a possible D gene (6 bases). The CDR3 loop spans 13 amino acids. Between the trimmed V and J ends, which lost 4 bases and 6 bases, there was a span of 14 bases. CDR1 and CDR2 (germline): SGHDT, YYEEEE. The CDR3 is CASSDGGAIEQYF. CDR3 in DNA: TGTGCCAGCAGCGACGGAGGGGCGATCGAGCAGTACTTC.

The CDR3 bases are TGTGCCAGCAGTGGCGGGGCAGAGTACGAGCAGTACTTC. It encodes CASSGGAEYEQYF. The J gene is TRBJ2-7, the V gene TRBV28; possible D gene TRBD2, 6 bases. Germline V CDR1 and CDR2: MDHEN, SYDVKM. Trimming removed 5 bases at V and 4 bases at J, with 12 bases between. CDR3 length: 13 residues.

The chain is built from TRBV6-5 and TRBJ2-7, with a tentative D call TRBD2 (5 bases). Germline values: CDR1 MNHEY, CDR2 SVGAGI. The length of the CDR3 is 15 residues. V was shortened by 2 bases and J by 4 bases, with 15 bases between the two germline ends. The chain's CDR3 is CASSYGRHVGYEQYF. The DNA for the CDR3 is TGTGCCAGCAGTTACGGGAGACACGTGGGGTACGAGCAGTACTTC.

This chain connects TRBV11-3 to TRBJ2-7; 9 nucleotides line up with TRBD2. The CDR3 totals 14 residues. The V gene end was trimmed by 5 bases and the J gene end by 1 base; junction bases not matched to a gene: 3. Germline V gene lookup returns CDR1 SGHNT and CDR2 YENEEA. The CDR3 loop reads CASSPGLASYEQYF. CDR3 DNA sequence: TGTGCCAGCAGCCCGGGACTAGCTTCCTACGAGCAGTACTTC.

The CDR3 loop is CATSRGQDTEAFF. CDR3 coding DNA: TGTGCCACCAGCAGAGGACAAGACACTGAAGCTTTCTTT. The gene calls are TRBV15 and TRBJ1-1; D ambiguous. The length of the CDR3 is 13 residues. The germline V gene has CDR1 LNHNV and CDR2 YYDKDF (reference sequence). The V gene lost 1 base and the J gene lost 3 bases, with 6 bases spanning the gap.

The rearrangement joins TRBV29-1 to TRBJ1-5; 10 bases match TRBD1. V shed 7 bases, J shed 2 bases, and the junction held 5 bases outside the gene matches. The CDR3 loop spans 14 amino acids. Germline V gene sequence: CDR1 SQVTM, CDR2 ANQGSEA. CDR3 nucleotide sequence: TGCAGCGCCCTAGGGACAGGGGGCAATCAGCCCCAGCATTTT. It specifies CSALGTGGNQPQHF.